This T cell receptor (beta chain) was sequenced during a study of cytomegalovirus exposure and HLA in healthy donors. Findings of the study overall: About 180 TCR beta chains were listed as cytomegalovirus-associated. TCR clusters originating in the first cohort tended to co-occur in the 120 validation repertoires, according to a later analysis.

As to this clone: Its antigen is undetermined.

The protocol was immunoSEQ multiplex PCR, while the TCRdb copy is restricted to in-frame clones and leaves out a portion. The table includes around 120,000 clones, roughly nine tenths detected once. This CDR3 comprises 13 residues. The V and J ends lost 0 bases and 5 bases respectively, with 8 bases between them. In germline, CDR1 is SEHNR, CDR2 FQNEAQ (reference sequence). This chain connects TRBV7-9 to TRBJ2-7; the D is unclear. Sequencing input: PBMCs. This clonotype was sampled from a man younger than 35 in good health and CMV-seropositive. CDR3 region: CASSLAVENEQYF. The CDR3 DNA reads TGTGCCAGCAGCTTAGCCGTGGAGAACGAGCAGTACTTC.